Given below is one TCR beta chain in context. The antigen remains unidentified. One junction end does not reproduce the germline sequence, and a read error may be involved. Graves' hyperthyroidism was deemed stable absent ophthalmopathy progression within 18 months. The study enrolled patients aged 18 to 65 with newly diagnosed hyperthyroidism of under 2 months' duration. Thyroid ultrasound and orbital computed tomography, with clinical symptoms and serum thyroxine and TRAb, informed diagnoses. The data belong to a study of T cells in Graves' hyperthyroidism and ophthalmopathy. Points from the study as a whole: Ophthalmopathy was model-predicted a median roughly six months pre-onset.

TCR beta CDR3 regions were amplified from RNA. In the first-round RT-PCR of the TCR CDR3, the HTBI primer set was used. TCRdb processed the multiplex PCR reads anew with MiXCR; each CDR3 protein has one entry. The data contain some 620,000 distinct CDR3 sequences, roughly 15% of them singletons. The germline CDR1 and CDR2 sequences are KGHDR and SFDVKD. The CDR3 totals 17 residues. The J gene is TRBJ2-1, the V gene TRBV24-1, with 7 bases lining up with TRBD2. The sequence was collected from a woman in her twenties or thirties with Graves' hyperthyroidism. The specimen sequenced was blood. Here the CDR3 reads CAASDAGGGTKVNEQFF. As DNA, the CDR3 is TGTGCCGCCAGTGATGCTGGGGGGGGGACTAAAGTCAATGAGCAGTTCTTC.